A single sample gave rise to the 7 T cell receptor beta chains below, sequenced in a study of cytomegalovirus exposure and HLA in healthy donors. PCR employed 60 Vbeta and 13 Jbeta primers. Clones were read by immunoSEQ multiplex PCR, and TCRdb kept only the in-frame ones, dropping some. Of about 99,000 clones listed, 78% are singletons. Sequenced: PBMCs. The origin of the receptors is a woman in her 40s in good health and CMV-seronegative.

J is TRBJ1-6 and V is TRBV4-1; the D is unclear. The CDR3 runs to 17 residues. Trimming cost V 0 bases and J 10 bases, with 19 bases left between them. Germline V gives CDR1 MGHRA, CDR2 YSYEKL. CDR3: CASSQDFLPETGSPLHF. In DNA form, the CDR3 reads TGCGCCAGCAGCCAAGATTTCCTACCCGAAACGGGGTCACCCCTCCACTTT.

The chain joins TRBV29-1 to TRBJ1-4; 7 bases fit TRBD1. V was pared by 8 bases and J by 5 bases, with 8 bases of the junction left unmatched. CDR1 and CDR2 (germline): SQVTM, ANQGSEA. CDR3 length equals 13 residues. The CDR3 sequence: CSPDRQGNEKLFF. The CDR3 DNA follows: TGCAGCCCGGATAGACAGGGAAATGAAAAACTGTTTTTT.

This chain's CDR3 is CASSDPTGDGLNEQFF. Here the CDR3 DNA reads TGTGCCAGCAGCGACCCTACAGGGGATGGACTCAATGAGCAGTTCTTC. This chain joins TRBV28 and TRBJ2-1, with 7 bases that match TRBD1. The CDR3 has 16 amino acids. Germline V gene lookup returns CDR1 MDHEN and CDR2 SYDVKM. V shed 6 bases, J shed 6 bases, and the junction held 14 bases outside the gene matches.

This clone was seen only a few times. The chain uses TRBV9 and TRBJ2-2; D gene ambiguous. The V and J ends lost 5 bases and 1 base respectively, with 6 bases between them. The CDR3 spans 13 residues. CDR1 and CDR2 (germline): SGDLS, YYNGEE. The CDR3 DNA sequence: TGTGCCAGCAGTGTTCAGAACACCGGGGAGCTGTTTTTT. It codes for CASSVQNTGELFF.

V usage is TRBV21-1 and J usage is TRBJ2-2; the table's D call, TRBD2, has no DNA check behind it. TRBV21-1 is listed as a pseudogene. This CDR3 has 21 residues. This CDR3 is CAGLPGKMGLRAGTGTGELFF. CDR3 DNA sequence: TGTGCCGGCCTTCCCGGAAAAATGGGACTCCGAGCGGGAACGGGCACCGGGGAGCTGTTTTTT.

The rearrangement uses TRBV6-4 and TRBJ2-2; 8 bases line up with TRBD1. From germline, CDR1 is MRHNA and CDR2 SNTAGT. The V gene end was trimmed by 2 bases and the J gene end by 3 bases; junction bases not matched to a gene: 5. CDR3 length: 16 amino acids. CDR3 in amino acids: CASSDQAGGDTGELFF. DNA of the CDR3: TGTGCCAGCAGTGACCAGGCAGGGGGCGACACCGGGGAGCTGTTTTTT.

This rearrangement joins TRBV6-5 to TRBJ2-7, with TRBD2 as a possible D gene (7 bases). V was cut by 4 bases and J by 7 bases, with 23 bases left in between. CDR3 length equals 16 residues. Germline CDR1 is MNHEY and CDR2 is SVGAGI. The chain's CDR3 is CASSSRKGGARNEQYF. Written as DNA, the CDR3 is TGTGCCAGCAGTTCCCGGAAGGGGGGGGCGAGGAATGAGCAGTACTTC.